Below are 28 T cell receptor beta chains sequenced from a single sample in a study of T cells in narcolepsy (dated by TCRdb to the late 2010s). Preparation of the library involved the immunoSEQ multiplex PCR assay. In its TCRdb copy, this immuneACCESS table keeps in-frame sequences only and misses some clones. Where compared with another copy, unresolved V genes explain less than half of these, and the others have no known cause. The sample has 37,000 or so clones on record, around 85% of them singletons. The leading ten clones occupy approximately 1.6% of the sample. Sequenced input: CD45RA- memory CD4+ T cells from PBMCs. The sample's cell subset or site label is to be understood as: memory T cells sorted ex vivo from peripheral blood. The receptors were sampled from a human donor with narcolepsy.

V gene TRBV5-1 combines with J gene TRBJ1-1; no definite D call. Germline V gene sequence: CDR1 SGHRS, CDR2 YFSETQ. The CDR3 has 15 residues. V was cut by 0 bases and J by 1 base, with 10 bases left in between. For the CDR3, the DNA is TGCGCCAGCAGCTTGGCTTCCGGGCCGAACACTGAAGCTTTCTTT. Amino acids: CASSLASGPNTEAFF.

CDR3 loop: CASSQDGRGMDTEAFF. Written as DNA, the CDR3 is TGTGCCAGCAGCCAAGATGGGAGGGGGATGGACACTGAAGCTTTCTTT. The chain recombines TRBV4-2 with TRBJ1-1; D is possibly TRBD1 (6 bases). CDR3 size: 16 residues. From germline, CDR1 is LGHNA and CDR2 YNFKEQ. V was shortened by 0 bases and J by 3 bases, with 14 bases between the two germline ends.

The chain employs TRBV4-3 and TRBJ2-3; 15 positions agree with TRBD2. This CDR3 has 21 amino acids. Per the germline V gene, CDR1 is LGHNA and CDR2 is YSLEER. The junction had 13 bases not matched to a gene; V was cut back by 3 bases and J by 0 bases. The CDR3 loop reads CASSQSPGLAGGVSSTDTQYF. In DNA, the CDR3 is TGCGCCAGCAGCCAGTCCCCGGGACTAGCGGGGGGAGTTTCTAGCACAGATACGCAGTATTTT.

CDR3 bases: TGTGCCATCAGTGAGTTGGGGGGGCTCGGCTATGGCTACACCTTC. Protein product: CAISELGGLGYGYTF. The chain joins TRBV10-3 to TRBJ1-2; TRBD1 might be the D (6 bases). Trimming removed 1 base from V and 4 bases from J, with 13 bases in between. There are 15 residues in the CDR3. Germline loops: CDR1 ENHRY, CDR2 SYGVKD.

V and J are TRBV2 and TRBJ2-1; possible D gene TRBD2, 6 bases. Germline lookup yields CDR1 SNHLY and CDR2 FYNNEI. This CDR3 region has 14 residues. V lost 2 bases and J lost 10, with 15 bases in between. The CDR3: CASSELLMAGEQFF. The CDR3 nucleotides are TGTGCCAGCAGTGAACTCCTTATGGCGGGGGAGCAGTTCTTC.

The CDR3 here is CASSSDRLLAGRNEQFF. The CDR3 nucleotides read TGTGCCAGCAGTTCTGACCGTCTACTAGCGGGGAGGAATGAGCAGTTCTTC. The chain joins TRBV7-2 to TRBJ2-1, with TRBD2 matching 10 bases. Germline V CDR1 and CDR2: SGHTA, FQGNSA. J gave up 7 bases and V 6 bases, and 15 bases lay outside the gene matches. There are 17 residues in the CDR3.

The count of this clone is one. V gene TRBV6-1 combines with J gene TRBJ1-3; D perhaps matches TRBD1 (6 bases). CDR3 length equals 15 residues. Germline V gene sequence: CDR1 MNHNS, CDR2 SASEGT. The V and J ends lost 6 bases and 3 bases respectively, with 15 bases between them. CDR3 region: CASRSGVGFGNTIYF. DNA for the CDR3: TGTGCCAGCAGGTCAGGGGTGGGTTTTGGAAACACCATATATTTT.

The sample holds a few counts of this clone. This chain uses TRBV7-2 with TRBJ2-7; possibly TRBD1 for D (5 bases). This CDR3 has 15 residues. The V gene lost 5 bases and the J gene lost 3 bases, with 17 bases spanning the gap. Germline V gene data show CDR1 as SGHTA and CDR2 as FQGNSA. The CDR3 loop reads CASSHPAGSFYEQYF. In nucleotides, the CDR3 is TGTGCCAGCAGCCACCCCGCAGGGTCTTTCTACGAGCAGTACTTC.

This clone turned up a few times. The chain couples TRBV12-5 to TRBJ2-1; D may be TRBD2 (5 bases). Germline V gives CDR1 LGHNT, CDR2 FRNRAP. Trimming stripped 1 base from V and 7 bases from J, with 14 bases between. The CDR3 totals 15 residues. The CDR3 sequence: CASGLERAPGNEQFF. CDR3 DNA sequence: TGTGCTAGTGGTTTGGAGAGGGCCCCAGGAAATGAGCAGTTCTTC.

The chain carries TRBV28 and TRBJ2-5, with D possibly TRBD2 on 7 matching bases. The DNA matches TRBJ2-7 better at its end, which makes the J call doubtful. Germline V CDR1 and CDR2: MDHEN, SYDVKM. This CDR3 is built from 15 residues. In DNA, the CDR3 is TGTGCCAGCACCACGGGGGGCAGGGGCCCCTACGAGCAGTACTTC. Translation: CASTTGGRGPYEQYF.

The chain combines TRBV7-9 with TRBJ1-6; possible D gene TRBD1, 5 bases. Trimming pared 1 base from V and 7 bases from J, leaving 11 bases between. This CDR3 spans 15 amino acids. Per germline, CDR1 SEHNR and CDR2 FQNEAQ (reference sequence). CDR3 in DNA: TGTGCCAGCAGCTTAGGAGGGACGAAGAATTCACCCCTCCACTTT. Protein sequence: CASSLGGTKNSPLHF.

J is TRBJ2-3 and V is TRBV18; tentatively, D is TRBD1 (6 bases). CDR1 is KGHSH and CDR2 is LQKENI in the germline V gene. The CDR3 covers 18 residues. The V gene lost 2 bases and the J gene lost 3 bases, with 21 bases spanning the gap. DNA of the CDR3: TGTGCCAGCTCACCATTTCGGGACACCTCACTTAAAACAGATACGCAGTATTTT. Amino acids: CASSPFRDTSLKTDTQYF.

The V and J genes are TRBV4-3 and TRBJ2-1, with TRBD2 matching 8 bases. The junction had 11 bases not matched to a gene; V was cut back by 4 bases and J by 9 bases. The germline CDR1 and CDR2 sequences are LGHNA and YSLEER. The CDR3 is made up of 15 amino acids. The CDR3 reads CASSPGARGESEQFF. CDR3 coding DNA: TGCGCCAGCAGCCCGGGGGCGCGGGGGGAGAGTGAGCAGTTCTTC.

This chain links TRBV6-5 with TRBJ2-5; D assignment may be TRBD1 or TRBD2 (6 bases each). The CDR3 consists of 14 residues. CDR1 MNHEY and CDR2 SVGAGI come from the germline V gene. Trimming removed 2 bases at V and 3 bases at J, with 10 bases between. The CDR3 DNA sequence: TGTGCCAGCAGTTACAATAGGGGGGAAGAGACCCAGTACTTC. Amino acids: CASSYNRGEETQYF.

The genes are TRBV7-8 and TRBJ1-5; D ambiguous. V lost 5 bases and J lost 3, with 14 bases in between. CDR1 is SGHVS and CDR2 is FQNEAQ in the germline V gene. The CDR3 is 15 residues long. CDR3 amino acids: CASSLSQSVNQPQHF. As DNA, the CDR3 is TGTGCCAGCAGCCTCTCCCAGAGCGTCAATCAGCCCCAGCATTTT.

The chain has TRBV14 and TRBJ1-2; D is undetermined. Trimming left V 1 base short and J 6 bases short, with 12 bases between. CDR1 and CDR2 from the germline V gene are SGHDN and FVKESK. The CDR3 covers 14 residues. The CDR3 DNA follows: TGTGCCAGCAGCCAAGGTGAGGGCCCGGATGGCTACACCTTC. Translated: CASSQGEGPDGYTF.

The chain employs TRBV11-2 and TRBJ2-1, with D perhaps matching TRBD2 (6 bases). This CDR3 is 16 amino acids long. Germline CDR1 and CDR2: SGHAT and FQNNGV. Trimming removed 1 base at V and 3 bases at J, with 13 bases between. The CDR3 DNA is TGTGCCAGCAGCTTAGTATCACTAGCAAGCTACAATGAGCAGTTCTTC. Protein sequence: CASSLVSLASYNEQFF.

The chain combines TRBV30 with TRBJ1-2; possible D gene TRBD1, 5 bases. The CDR3 covers 13 residues. Trimming removed 3 bases from V and 8 bases from J, with 16 bases in between. Germline V gene lookup returns CDR1 GTSNPN and CDR2 SVGIG (reference sequence). CDR3 region: CAWRVLGAKGYTF. For the CDR3, the DNA is TGTGCCTGGAGGGTACTTGGGGCCAAGGGCTACACCTTC.

This clone was recorded a few times. The genes are TRBV28 and TRBJ1-2; D is perhaps TRBD1 (5 bases). Trimming left V 7 bases short and J 6 bases short, with 24 bases between. CDR1 and CDR2 from the germline V gene are MDHEN and SYDVKM. This CDR3 is built from 16 residues. CDR3 loop: CASTITGGGVIDGYTF. The CDR3 coding sequence is TGTGCCAGCACGATCACCGGGGGGGGTGTAATAGATGGCTACACCTTC.

The rearrangement links TRBV6-5 to TRBJ2-7; tentative D call: TRBD2 (6 bases). The CDR3 runs 15 residues. The germline V and J ends were trimmed by 2 bases and 2 bases, with 13 bases remaining between them. CDR1 is MNHEY, CDR2 SVGAGI, per germline. CDR3 residues: CASSYTRPGAYEQYF. In nucleotides, the CDR3 is TGTGCCAGCAGTTACACAAGACCGGGGGCCTACGAGCAGTACTTC.

The chain recombines TRBV7-6 with TRBJ2-5; 7 bases are shared with TRBD2. CDR1 and CDR2 (germline): SGHVS, FNYEAQ. The CDR3 has 14 amino acids. V dropped 5 bases and J dropped 3; count of bases not matched to a gene: 6. The CDR3: CASSRGTNKETQYF. The CDR3 nucleotides read TGTGCCAGCAGCCGTGGGACTAACAAAGAGACCCAGTACTTC.

The chain links TRBV11-3 to TRBJ2-7; the match to TRBD2 covers 7 bases. The CDR3 consists of 15 residues. The germline V gene has CDR1 SGHNT and CDR2 YENEEA. V lost 4 bases and J lost 2; bases outside the gene matches: 8. In nucleotides, the CDR3 is TGTGCCAGCAGCTCGGGGGGACCGAAGACCTACGAGCAGTACTTC. Its protein product is CASSSGGPKTYEQYF.

V usage is TRBV6-5 and J usage is TRBJ2-7; either TRBD1 or TRBD2 may fit D (5 bases each). V was cut by 0 bases and J by 6 bases, with 12 bases left in between. Germline V CDR1 and CDR2: MNHEY, SVGAGI. The CDR3 totals 14 residues. Here the CDR3 DNA reads TGTGCCAGCAGTTACTCCACGGGGACGATCGAGCAGTACTTC. Translated, it gives CASSYSTGTIEQYF.

CDR3 nucleotide sequence: TGTGCCAGCAGGGGGGGACAGGGAGGCAATCAGCCCCAGCATTTT. This translates into CASRGGQGGNQPQHF. The V gene is TRBV28, the J gene TRBJ1-5; 9 bases align to TRBD1. CDR1 MDHEN and CDR2 SYDVKM come from the germline V gene. This CDR3 comprises 15 residues. Unmatched junction bases numbered 5, after V lost 6 bases and J lost 2 bases.

CDR3 DNA sequence: TGTGCCAGCAGCTCTCTTAAGAGAAGCGGTGAGGGCAATCAGCCCCAGCATTTT. This sequence encodes CASSSLKRSGEGNQPQHF. The chain recombines TRBV5-6 with TRBJ1-5; no definite D call. Trimming removed 3 bases at V and 2 bases at J, with 21 bases between. Germline V gene lookup returns CDR1 SGHDT and CDR2 YYEEEE. The CDR3 sequence is 18 residues long.

This clone was picked up one time. This sequence joins TRBV10-3 and TRBJ2-7; TRBD2 agrees at 9 bases. The germline V gene encodes CDR1 ENHRY and CDR2 SYGVKD. Trimming took 8 bases from V and 2 from J; bases not matched to a gene: 4. There are 13 residues in the CDR3. The DNA of the CDR3 is TGTGCCATCTTGAGCGGGGGGACCTACGAGCAGTACTTC. Its translation: CAILSGGTYEQYF.

This clone was seen more than once but under ten times. This CDR3 is also generated by other DNA sequences in the sample. The chain links TRBV9 to TRBJ1-2; D might be TRBD1 (5 bases). The germline V gene has CDR1 SGDLS and CDR2 YYNGEE. With 3 bases removed from V and 2 bases from J, the gap between germline ends came to 14 bases. The CDR3 runs 15 residues. The CDR3 DNA is TGTGCCAGCAGCGGGGGGGTTGGCGGAAACTATGGCTACACCTTC. Translation gives CASSGGVGGNYGYTF.

The chain is built from TRBV6-6 and TRBJ1-1; TRBD1 matches 9 bases. V trimming: 7 bases; J trimming: 0 bases; junction bases outside the gene matches: 3. This CDR3 is 14 amino acids long. Germline CDR1 and CDR2: MNHNY and SVGAGI (reference sequence). This chain's CDR3 is CASIRDRVNTEAFF. CDR3 in DNA: TGTGCCAGCATTCGGGACAGGGTGAACACTGAAGCTTTCTTT.